This T cell receptor (beta chain) was found in a study of PD-L1 blockade in urothelial cancer (dated 2017 in TCRdb). Study-wide context: Therapy was started in about 2014 for all patients, and atezolizumab 1,200 mg was administered intravenously every 3 weeks. Twenty-five of 29 patients were males with bladder-origin urothelial cancer, and about 65% of the roughly 30 reported a prior smoking history. Patients had an ECOG performance status of 0 or 1 and had received between 0 and 3 prior chemotherapy regimens. Blood samples were analyzed 3 weeks after the start of treatment (second dose) and 6 weeks after the start of treatment. Blood samples gave median yields of around 150,000 T cells and tens of thousands of unique TCRs, along with a median clonality of around 0.08. The study, an exploratory multi-omic analysis, examined somatic, immune and clinical correlates of response to PD-L1 blockade with atezolizumab in urothelial cancer. Pretreatment tumor samples and matched peripheral blood, collected serially before and after atezolizumab treatment, underwent TCR sequencing. Durable clinical benefit was defined as a progression-free survival longer than 6 months, and TCR features were additionally tested against progression-free survival and overall survival. In the same patients who had TCR sequencing, pretreatment tumors also underwent whole exome sequencing and RNA sequencing. Some ten patients reached durable clinical benefit, while around 19 patients did not. Some 30 patients had pretreatment blood TCR-seq, roughly 25 had at least one posttreatment blood collection, and roughly 25 had tumor TCR-seq.

In the paper's terms, the time point label means: peripheral blood 6 weeks after treatment start. The cohort included some 30 patients with locally advanced or metastatic urothelial carcinoma who were treated at Memorial Sloan Kettering on a trial protocol. Peripheral blood mononuclear cells were collected pretreatment and during treatment, with between 1 and 8 total time points per patient. The Qiagen DNeasy Blood extraction kit was used to purify genomic DNA from total PBMCs and tumor samples. Collected pretreatment and during treatment, PBMCs were isolated and stored as previously described. A single count supports this clone. Its antigen specificity is not known. Base-call qualities are not available, and no considerably larger clone is one nucleotide away. Trimmed from V: 5 bases; trimmed from J: 1 base; junction bases lacking a gene match: 4. The CDR3 measures 16 amino acids from cysteine to phenylalanine. Solely the CDR3 DNA is kept, with 48 bases framed from the first base. The germline V gene (reference sequence) sets CDR1 to SEHNR and CDR2 to FQNEAQ.

Synthetic TCR analog templates were spiked into each PCR so that absolute template abundance could be estimated from read counts. The immunoSEQ assay was used to amplify TCRbeta CDR3 regions from genomic DNA with bias-controlled V and J gene primers. Sequencing of rearranged TCRbeta segments was performed at approximately 20X coverage. The authors' analysis ran thus. Sequencing errors were corrected by clustering and CDR3s were annotated against IMGT to assign V, D and J genes. Out-of-frame and stop-codon sequences were excluded, and only productive TCRbeta rearrangements were used in downstream analyses. Clonality was computed as one minus Shannon entropy normalized by the log of the number of unique productive sequences. Clones differing between time points or between blood and tumor were identified using Fisher's exact test with Benjamini-Hochberg correction, with an adjusted p below 0.01 applied as the threshold. TCRdb obtained this table from immuneACCESS and retained in-frame rearrangements with V and J assigned. These tables miss some clones; where compared with another copy, unresolved V genes account for less than half of the shortfall, and the remainder is unexplained. V and J calls and clone size follow that table, whereas D and trimming were derived from the DNA. This sample comprises tens of thousands of clones, 88% of them detected only once. The ten largest clones take up 10% to 12% of the sample.

Overall study results and their limits: Because the sample size was small (n ≈ 30) and many exploratory analyses were performed, the results are intended to be hypothesis-generating. Greater expansion of tumor-associated TCR clones in peripheral blood 3 weeks after the start of treatment was observed in patients with durable benefit (n of about 20, p = 0.022). Improved progression-free and overall survival was found to be associated with pretreatment peripheral blood TCR clonality below the median.

In this chain, TRBV7-9 is recombined with TRBJ2-2, and 10 junctional nucleotides match TRBD2. This TCR was sampled from a man aged 60-69 years with urothelial cancer. This specimen consisted of PBMCs, obtained around atezolizumab (anti-PD-L1) treatment. The encoded CDR3 is CASSQRGGRNTGELFF. The base sequence is TGTGCCAGCAGCCAGCGGGGGGGCCGGAACACCGGGGAGCTGTTTTTT.